The 11 T cell receptor beta chains reported below all come from one sample, sequenced in a study of blood T cells in healthy people across ages. Next came a second PCR, run for about 6 to 12 cycles, which used a sample-barcoded 5' primer along with a J-beta primer mix. TCRdb re-called the 5' RACE reads through MiXCR, storing one row per CDR3 protein. Of more than 650,000 distinct CDR3 sequences in the sample, roughly 25% were seen once. The same data also contributed to another study, on T cells of mothers and their children.

The sequenced material came from blood. The receptor source for this set is a boy between 10 and 17 years old in good health.

The V gene is TRBV7-6, the J gene TRBJ1-4, with D perhaps TRBD1 (5 bases). The V end lost 6 bases, the J end lost 4 bases, and 15 bases lay between the germline ends. The CDR3 covers 15 residues. CDR1 SGHVS and CDR2 FNYEAQ come from the germline V gene. This CDR3 is CASRPTGGDNEKLFF. The CDR3 DNA reads TGTGCCAGCAGGCCGACGGGGGGAGATAATGAAAAACTGTTTTTT.

The V call is TRBV15, the J call TRBJ1-5; 7 positions match TRBD1. The CDR3 sequence is 16 residues long. The V and J ends lost 4 bases and 4 bases, in that order; junction bases with no gene match: 10. Germline-derived CDR1 and CDR2 are LNHNV and YYDKDF (reference sequence). The CDR3 DNA is TGTGCCACCAGCACCGACCGACAGGGAGTGAATCAGCCCCAGCATTTT. Translating gives CATSTDRQGVNQPQHF.

This clonotype was seen more than once but under ten times. The rearrangement joins TRBV4-2 to TRBJ2-5; D not resolved. Matching the DNA end better, TRBJ2-7 makes the J call doubtful. Germline loops: CDR1 LGHNA, CDR2 YNFKEQ. The CDR3 totals 12 residues. CDR3 sequence: CASSQDHNEQYF. DNA of the CDR3: TGTGCCAGCAGCCAAGATCACAACGAGCAGTACTTC.

There are a few counts of this clonotype. This chain connects TRBV9 to TRBJ1-3; D unresolved. V was shortened by 0 bases and J by 1 base, with 14 bases between the two germline ends. This CDR3 is built from 17 residues. The germline CDR1 and CDR2 sequences are SGDLS and YYNGEE. The CDR3 region has the DNA TGTGCCAGCAGCGTAGACGCCTGGGGAACTTCTGGAAACACCATATATTTT. This translates into CASSVDAWGTSGNTIYF.

This chain connects TRBV7-9 to TRBJ1-4; no clear D. The CDR3 length is 16 residues. From germline, CDR1 is SEHNR and CDR2 FQNEAQ (reference sequence). The V end lost 0 bases, the J end lost 0 bases, and 8 bases lay between the germline ends. CDR3 nucleotide sequence: TGTGCCAGCAGCTTAGCGAGACGGACAACTAATGAAAAACTGTTTTTT. Translation gives CASSLARRTTNEKLFF.

The rearrangement links TRBV6-2 or TRBV6-3 to TRBJ2-7; D gene ambiguous. The V and J ends lost 5 bases and 2 bases respectively, with 10 bases between them. CDR3 length: 13 residues. The germline gives CDR1 MNHEY, CDR2 SVGEGT. The DNA for the CDR3 is TGTGCCAGCAGTCAGCCGGCCCCCTACGAGCAGTACTTC. It specifies CASSQPAPYEQYF.

This chain joins TRBV7-9 and TRBJ2-1; 8 bases match TRBD2. The CDR3 runs to 12 residues. The ends lost 11 bases at V and 5 bases at J; junction bases unmatched: 5. CDR1 is SEHNR, CDR2 FQNEAQ, per germline (reference sequence). CDR3 amino acids: CAAIAGNNEQFF. DNA of the CDR3: TGTGCCGCAATAGCGGGGAACAATGAGCAGTTCTTC.

CDR3 amino acids: CASSRRDNKEEQFF. The CDR3 DNA sequence: TGTGCCAGCAGCCGACGGGACAATAAGGAAGAGCAGTTCTTC. The chain employs TRBV3-1 and TRBJ2-1; tentative D call: TRBD1 (6 bases). The length of the CDR3 is 14 residues. Between the trimmed V and J ends, which lost 4 bases and 10 bases, there was a span of 17 bases. Per germline, CDR1 LGHDT and CDR2 YNNKEL (reference sequence).

CDR3 nucleotide sequence: TGTGCCAGCAGTGACGGGGCTGCCTACGAAAAACTGTTTTTT. Its protein is CASSDGAAYEKLFF. The J gene is TRBJ1-4, the V gene TRBV27, with D tentatively TRBD1 (5 bases). The V and J ends lost 5 bases and 8 bases respectively, with 15 bases between them. The CDR3 has 14 amino acids. Per germline, CDR1 MNHEY and CDR2 SMNVEV (reference sequence).

This clonotype was observed a handful of times. The CDR3 sequence is CASSSPGTPSYEQYF. The CDR3 bases are TGTGCCAGCAGCAGCCCCGGGACACCTAGCTACGAGCAGTACTTC. The chain is built from TRBV5-4 and TRBJ2-7; TRBD1 might be the D (6 bases). CDR3 length equals 15 residues. Germline V CDR1 and CDR2: SGHNT, YYREEE (reference sequence). Trimming took 4 bases from V and 3 from J, leaving 17 bases between them.

This clonotype turned up a few times. The chain links TRBV12-3 or TRBV12-4 to TRBJ2-7; 10 nucleotides line up with TRBD2. The last part of the DNA fits TRBJ2-1 better; the J call may be wrong. The CDR3 runs 16 residues. The CDR3 nucleotides read TGTGCCAGCAGTCTCGAAGCGGGGGGGTTAGGCAATGAGCAGTTCTTC. This sequence encodes CASSLEAGGLGNEQFF.